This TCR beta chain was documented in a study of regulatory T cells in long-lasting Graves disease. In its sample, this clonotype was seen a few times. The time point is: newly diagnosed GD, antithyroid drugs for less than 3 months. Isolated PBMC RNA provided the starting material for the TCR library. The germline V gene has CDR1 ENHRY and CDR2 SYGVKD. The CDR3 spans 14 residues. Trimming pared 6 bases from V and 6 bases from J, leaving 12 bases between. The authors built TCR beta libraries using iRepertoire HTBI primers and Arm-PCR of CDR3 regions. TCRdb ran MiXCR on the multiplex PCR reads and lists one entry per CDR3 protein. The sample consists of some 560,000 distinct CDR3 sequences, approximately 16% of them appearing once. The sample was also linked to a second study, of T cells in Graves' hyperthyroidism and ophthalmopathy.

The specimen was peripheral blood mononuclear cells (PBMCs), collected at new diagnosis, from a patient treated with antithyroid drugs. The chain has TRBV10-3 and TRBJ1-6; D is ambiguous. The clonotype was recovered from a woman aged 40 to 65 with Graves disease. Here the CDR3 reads CAIRGETGNSPLHF. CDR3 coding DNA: TGTGCCATCAGGGGAGAAACGGGTAATTCACCCCTCCACTTT.